What follows describes a single T cell receptor (beta chain). This clonotype was observed at least ten times. What antigen it recognizes has not been identified. No much larger clone exists at a distance of one base, and base qualities are not known. This sample is part of a study of prognosis after radiotherapy for stage I lung cancer (dated by TCRdb to the early 2020s). Notes on the research overall: Between early 2018 and early 2019, under 20 stage I NSCLC patients were enrolled in Nanjing, China. All patients were regarded as medically inoperable, because of comorbidities in about a dozen patients and refusal of surgery in roughly seven patients. SBRT was given in 3 to 5 fractions with a biologically effective dose of at least 100 Gy, using image-guided IMRT or VMAT. Stage I lung tumors that were newly diagnosed and primary were found in around 15 patients, while a handful of patients had oligometastatic NSCLC after surgical resection of the primary tumor. The study sequenced 38 blood samples from some 20 patients, one before and one after SBRT per patient. The cohort was made up of around 13 men and a handful of women, with a median age of around 70 years and an age range of roughly 53 to 90 years. SBRT was not combined with any concurrent therapy in any patient. Distant metastases were developed by four of the 19 patients after SBRT, at a median of around seven months, whereas no significant progression was observed in the other 15 patients. This study profiled peripheral blood TCR beta repertoires from stage I NSCLC patients before and after stereotactic body radiotherapy and linked the repertoires to distant failure. Squamous cell carcinoma histology was identified in over five patients, and adenocarcinoma histology was identified in more than 10 patients. The investigation overall reported the following: The study was limited by its small cohort and short follow-up, and the findings require independent validation. No determination of tumor specificity was made for expanded TCR clones. After SBRT, the number of unique TCR clones decreased (median about 9,900 before versus around 7,000 after; Wilcoxon paired P=0.011). All reported P values were unadjusted for multiple comparisons. Post-SBRT Shannon entropy and its change from baseline were lower in patients who developed distant metastases; baseline Shannon entropy was not associated with metastases. TRBV and TRBJ usage frequencies reportedly varied with metastasis status, involving two V genes at baseline and several V and two J genes after SBRT.

A history of other malignancies or of prior chemotherapy or radiotherapy was absent in all patients, and node-negative disease was shown on CT and PET/CT in all patients. At each of the two time points, approximately 6.2 milliliters of peripheral venous blood were collected into EDTA tubes. Ficoll-Paque Plus density-gradient centrifugation was used to isolate PBMCs. Immediately after collection, samples were stored at -80 degrees C until analysis. Two rounds of multiplex PCR on genomic DNA were used to amplify the TCR beta CDR3 region. The first PCR round used primers specific to each TRBV and TRBJ gene, with sequences filed in Chinese patent CN105087789A. The second PCR round used universal primers. The Roche High Pure PCR Template Preparation Kit was used to extract genomic DNA from frozen PBMCs. Libraries were sequenced paired-end with 151 bp reads on an Illumina HiSeq 3000. On the study's bioinformatics: CutAdapt was used to remove raw reads lacking the multiplex PCR primer sequences. High-quality paired reads were merged into contigs with PEAR. TRB V, D and J gene segments were assigned to each contig with MiXCR by alignment to reference sequences. To remove sequencing errors, CDR3 sequences were clustered according to base quality and sequence similarity. Diversity was measured as Shannon entropy normalized by the natural log of productive TCR sequence number. One minus Shannon entropy divided by the natural log of the number of unique clonotypes was used as the definition of clonality. Using the Youden index from ROC curves, the researchers picked the repertoire-metric cut-offs for progression-free survival, and all analyses were carried out in R 3.5.3. TCRdb redid the processing of the public reads, applying fastp at Q25 and MiXCR, and retained in-frame beta chains. A single entry per CDR3 protein holds the most common genes and DNA from its merged rows. TCRdb's processing, not the study's, gives the V and J calls here. A total of roughly 15,000 distinct CDR3 sequences appear in this sample, about a sixth of them only once. 35% to 45% of the sample lies in the top ten.

Taken from cysteine to phenylalanine, the CDR3 has 13 residues. Only the CDR3 part of the read is kept: 39 bases, read in frame from the first base. From the germline V gene, CDR1 is SGHTA and CDR2 is FQGNSA. The junction shows trimming of 8 bases on V and 4 bases on J, plus 13 bases between the germline ends. The sequencing here drew on PBMCs, taken before or after stereotactic body radiation therapy (not recorded which). The V gene is TRBV7-2 and the J gene is TRBJ2-3; no confident D gene assignment can be made. This TCR was sampled from a donor aged 50 or older with non-small cell lung cancer. The CDR3 reads as follows: CASGTGLADTQYF. The DNA sequence is as follows: TGTGCCAGCGGCACGGGCCTGGCAGATACGCAGTATTTT.